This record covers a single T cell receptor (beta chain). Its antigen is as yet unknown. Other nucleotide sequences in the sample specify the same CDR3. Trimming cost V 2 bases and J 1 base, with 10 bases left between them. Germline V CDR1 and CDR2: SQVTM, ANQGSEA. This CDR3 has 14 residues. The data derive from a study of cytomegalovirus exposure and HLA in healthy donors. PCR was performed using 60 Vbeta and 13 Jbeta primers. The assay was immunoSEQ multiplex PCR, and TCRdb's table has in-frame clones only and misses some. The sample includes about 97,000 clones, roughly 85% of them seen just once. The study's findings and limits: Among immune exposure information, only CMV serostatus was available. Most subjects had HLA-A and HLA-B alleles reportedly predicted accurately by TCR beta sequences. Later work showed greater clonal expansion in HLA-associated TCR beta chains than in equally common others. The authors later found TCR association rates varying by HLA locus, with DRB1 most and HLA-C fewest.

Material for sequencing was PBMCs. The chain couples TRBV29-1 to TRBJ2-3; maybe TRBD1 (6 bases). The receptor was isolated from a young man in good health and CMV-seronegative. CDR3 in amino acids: CSVERGFGTDTQYF. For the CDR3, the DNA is TGCAGCGTTGAAAGGGGGTTCGGCACAGATACGCAGTATTTT.